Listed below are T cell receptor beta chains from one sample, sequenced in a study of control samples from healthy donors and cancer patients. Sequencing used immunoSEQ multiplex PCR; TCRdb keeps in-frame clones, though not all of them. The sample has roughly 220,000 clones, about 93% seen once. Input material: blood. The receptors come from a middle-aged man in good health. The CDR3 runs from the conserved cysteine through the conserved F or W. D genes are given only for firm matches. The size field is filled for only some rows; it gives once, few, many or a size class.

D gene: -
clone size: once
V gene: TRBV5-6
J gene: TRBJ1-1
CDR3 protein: CASSLAGEYTEAFF
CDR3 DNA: TGTGCCAGCAGCTTGGCAGGGGAGTACACTGAAGCTTTCTTT

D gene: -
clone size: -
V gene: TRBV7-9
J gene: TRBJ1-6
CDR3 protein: CASRHQAKHNSPLHF
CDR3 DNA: TGTGCCAGCAGACACCAGGCAAAGCACAATTCACCCCTCCACTTT

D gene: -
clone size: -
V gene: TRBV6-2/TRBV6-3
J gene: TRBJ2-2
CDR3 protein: CASSSWRGTGELFF
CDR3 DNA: TGTGCCAGCAGTTCTTGGCGGGGCACCGGGGAGCTGTTTTTT

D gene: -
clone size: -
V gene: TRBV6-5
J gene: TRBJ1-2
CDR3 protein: CASSPGTTSYTF
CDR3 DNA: TGTGCCAGCAGCCCCGGGACAACCAGCTACACCTTC

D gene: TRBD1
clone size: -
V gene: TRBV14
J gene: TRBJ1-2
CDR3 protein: CASSQGDRWGYTF
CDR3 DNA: TGTGCCAGCAGCCAAGGGGACAGATGGGGCTACACCTTC

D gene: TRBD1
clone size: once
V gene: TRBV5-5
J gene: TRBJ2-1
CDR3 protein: CASSATGTAYNEQFF
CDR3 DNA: TGTGCCAGCAGCGCCACCGGGACAGCCTACAATGAGCAGTTCTTC

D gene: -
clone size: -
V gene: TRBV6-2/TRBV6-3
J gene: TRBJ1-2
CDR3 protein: CASSYPTGTYGYGYTF
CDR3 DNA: TGTGCCAGCAGTTACCCTACCGGGACATACGGCTATGGCTACACCTTC

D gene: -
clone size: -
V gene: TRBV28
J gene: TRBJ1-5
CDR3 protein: CASSSRPKEQPQHF
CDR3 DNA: TGTGCCAGCAGCTCGAGACCAAAGGAACAGCCCCAGCATTTT

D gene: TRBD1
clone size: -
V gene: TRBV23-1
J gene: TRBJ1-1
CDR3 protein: CASSSWTGATNTEAFF
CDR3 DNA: TGCGCCAGCAGTTCCTGGACAGGGGCTACAAACACTGAAGCTTTCTTT

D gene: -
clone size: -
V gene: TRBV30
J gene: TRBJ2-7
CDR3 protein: CAWSEGLHEQYF
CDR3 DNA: TGTGCCTGGAGTGAAGGACTGCACGAGCAGTACTTC

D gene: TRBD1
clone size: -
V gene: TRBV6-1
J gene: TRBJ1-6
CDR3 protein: CASSEAPPGQLYNSPLHF
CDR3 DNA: TGTGCCAGCAGTGAAGCGCCTCCGGGACAGCTTTATAATTCACCCCTCCACTTT

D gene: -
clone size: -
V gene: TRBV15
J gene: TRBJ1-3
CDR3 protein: CATSRDISGNTIYF
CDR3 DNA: TGTGCCACCAGCAGGGACATATCGGGAAACACCATATATTTT

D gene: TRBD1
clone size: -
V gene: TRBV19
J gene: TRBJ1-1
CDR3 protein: CASSQGANTEAFF
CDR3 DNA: TGTGCCAGTAGTCAGGGGGCGAACACTGAAGCTTTCTTT

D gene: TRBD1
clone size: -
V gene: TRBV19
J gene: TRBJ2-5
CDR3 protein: CASSFRQGQETQYF
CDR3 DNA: TGTGCCAGTAGTTTCCGACAGGGACAAGAGACCCAGTACTTC

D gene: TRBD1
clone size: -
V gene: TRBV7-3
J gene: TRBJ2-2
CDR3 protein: CASSIPGQGGELFF
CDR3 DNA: TGTGCCAGCAGCATACCTGGACAGGGCGGGGAGCTGTTTTTT

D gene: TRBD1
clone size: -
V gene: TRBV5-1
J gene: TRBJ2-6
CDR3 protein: CASSLDRGTGANVLTF
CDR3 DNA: TGCGCCAGCAGCTTGGACAGGGGAACTGGGGCCAACGTCCTGACTTTC

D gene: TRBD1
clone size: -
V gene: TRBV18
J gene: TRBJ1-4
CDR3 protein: CASSLGQGVVGEVLFF
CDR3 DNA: TGTGCCAGCTCACTCGGACAGGGCGTCGTCGGTGAGGTACTGTTTTTT

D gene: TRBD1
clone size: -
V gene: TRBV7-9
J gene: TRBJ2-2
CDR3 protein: CASNRNRGHTGELFF
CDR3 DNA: TGTGCCAGTAATAGAAACAGGGGGCACACCGGGGAGCTGTTTTTT

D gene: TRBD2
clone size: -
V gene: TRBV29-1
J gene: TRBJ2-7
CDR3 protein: CSAAGGKGSYEQYF
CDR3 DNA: TGCAGCGCCGCCGGGGGGAAAGGATCCTACGAGCAGTACTTC

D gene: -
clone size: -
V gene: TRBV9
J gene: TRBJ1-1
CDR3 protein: CASSVGQLNTEAFF
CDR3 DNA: TGTGCCAGCAGCGTAGGACAGTTGAACACTGAAGCTTTCTTT

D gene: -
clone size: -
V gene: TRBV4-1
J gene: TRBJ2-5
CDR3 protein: CASSQEGPGLFQETQYF
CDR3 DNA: TGCGCCAGCAGCCAAGAAGGTCCAGGGCTGTTCCAAGAGACCCAGTACTTC

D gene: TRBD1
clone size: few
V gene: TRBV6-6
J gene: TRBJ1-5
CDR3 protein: CASSLGQGLSQPQHF
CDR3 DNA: TGTGCCAGCAGCTTGGGACAGGGTTTAAGTCAGCCCCAGCATTTT

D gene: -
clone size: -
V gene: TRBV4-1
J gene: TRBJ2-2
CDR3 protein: CASSQEPPPNTGELFF
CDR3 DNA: TGCGCCAGCAGCCAAGAGCCCCCCCCGAACACCGGGGAGCTGTTTTTT

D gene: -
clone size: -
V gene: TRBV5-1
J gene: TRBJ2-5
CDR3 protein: CASSSGGGETQYF
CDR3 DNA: TGCGCCAGCAGCTCTGGGGGGGGCGAGACCCAGTACTTC

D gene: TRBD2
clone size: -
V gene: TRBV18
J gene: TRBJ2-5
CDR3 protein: CASSPRLAGQETQYF
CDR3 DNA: TGTGCCAGCTCACCAAGGCTAGCGGGGCAAGAGACCCAGTACTTC

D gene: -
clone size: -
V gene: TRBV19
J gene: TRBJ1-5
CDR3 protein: CASRQDGSSNQPQHF
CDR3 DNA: TGTGCCAGCAGACAGGATGGGTCTAGCAATCAGCCCCAGCATTTT

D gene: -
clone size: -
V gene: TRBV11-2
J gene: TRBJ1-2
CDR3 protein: CASSPGQPGGGYTF
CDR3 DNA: TGTGCCAGCAGCCCGGGACAACCCGGAGGAGGCTACACCTTC

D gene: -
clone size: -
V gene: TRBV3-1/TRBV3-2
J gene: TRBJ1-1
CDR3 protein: CASSPAGAGTEAFF
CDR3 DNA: TGTGCCAGCAGCCCGGCGGGGGCCGGCACTGAAGCTTTCTTT

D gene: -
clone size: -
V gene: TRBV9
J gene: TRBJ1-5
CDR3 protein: CASSVAGDPNQPQHF
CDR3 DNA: TGTGCCAGCAGCGTAGCGGGGGACCCTAATCAGCCCCAGCATTTT

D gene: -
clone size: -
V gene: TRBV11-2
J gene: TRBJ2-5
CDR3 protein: CASSRLLGDETQYF
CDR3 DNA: TGTGCCAGCAGCCGGCTCTTGGGGGACGAGACCCAGTACTTC

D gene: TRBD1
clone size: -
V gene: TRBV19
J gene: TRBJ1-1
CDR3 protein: CASTPFPQGGGTEAFF
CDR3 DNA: TGTGCCAGTACCCCTTTCCCCCAGGGGGGCGGCACTGAAGCTTTCTTT

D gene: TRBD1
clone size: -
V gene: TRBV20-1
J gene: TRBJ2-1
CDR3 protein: CSALQGPKQFF
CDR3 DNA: TGCAGTGCTTTACAGGGGCCTAAGCAGTTCTTC

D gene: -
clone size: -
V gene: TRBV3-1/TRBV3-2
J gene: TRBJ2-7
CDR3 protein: CASSQGMGDSYEQYF
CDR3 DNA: TGTGCCAGCAGCCAAGGTATGGGGGACTCCTACGAGCAGTACTTC

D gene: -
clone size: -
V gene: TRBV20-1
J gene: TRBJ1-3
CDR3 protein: CSASREHTIYF
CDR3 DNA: TGCAGTGCTAGTCGGGAGCACACCATATATTTT

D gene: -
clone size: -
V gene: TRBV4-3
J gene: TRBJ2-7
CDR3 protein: CASSQGLQDSSYEQYF
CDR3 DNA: TGCGCCAGCAGCCAAGGGCTCCAGGACTCTTCCTACGAGCAGTACTTC

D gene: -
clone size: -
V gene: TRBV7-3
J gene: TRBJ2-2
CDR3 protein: CASSFSGGHGGELFF
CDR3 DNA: TGTGCCAGCAGCTTCTCCGGGGGGCATGGCGGGGAGCTGTTTTTT

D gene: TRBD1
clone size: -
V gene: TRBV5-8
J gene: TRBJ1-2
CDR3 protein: CASSLSRGKDGYTF
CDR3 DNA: TGTGCCAGCAGCTTGAGCAGGGGGAAGGATGGCTACACCTTC

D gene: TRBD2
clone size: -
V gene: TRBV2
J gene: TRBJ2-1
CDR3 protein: CASSPTSGGDNEQFF
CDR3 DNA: TGTGCCAGCAGCCCGACTAGCGGGGGGGATAATGAGCAGTTCTTC

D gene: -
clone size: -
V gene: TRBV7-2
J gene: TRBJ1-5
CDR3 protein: CASSLEGGVTQPQHF
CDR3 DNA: TGTGCCAGCAGCTTAGAGGGTGGGGTTACACAGCCCCAGCATTTT

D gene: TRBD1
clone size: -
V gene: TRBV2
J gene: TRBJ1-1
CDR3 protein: CASSGTANTEAFF
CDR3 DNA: TGTGCCAGCAGCGGGACAGCGAACACTGAAGCTTTCTTT

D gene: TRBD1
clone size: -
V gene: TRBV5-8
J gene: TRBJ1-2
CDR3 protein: CASRFQGAGYGYTF
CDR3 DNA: TGTGCCAGCAGGTTTCAGGGGGCTGGCTATGGCTACACCTTC

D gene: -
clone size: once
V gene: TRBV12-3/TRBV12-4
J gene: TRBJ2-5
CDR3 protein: CASSLRARETQYF
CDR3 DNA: TGTGCCAGCAGTCTCCGCGCTCGTGAGACCCAGTACTTC

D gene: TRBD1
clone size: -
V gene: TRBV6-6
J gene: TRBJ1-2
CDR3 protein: CASSAQGAGYTF
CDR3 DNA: TGTGCCAGCAGTGCCCAGGGGGCCGGCTACACCTTC

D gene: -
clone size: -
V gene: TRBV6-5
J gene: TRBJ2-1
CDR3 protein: CASIGGRGEQFF
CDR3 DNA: TGTGCCAGCATTGGGGGCCGGGGTGAGCAGTTCTTC

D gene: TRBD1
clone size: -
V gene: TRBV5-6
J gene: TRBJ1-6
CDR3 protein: CASSLGQVLNSPLHF
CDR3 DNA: TGTGCCAGCAGCCTAGGACAGGTCCTTAATTCACCCCTCCACTTT

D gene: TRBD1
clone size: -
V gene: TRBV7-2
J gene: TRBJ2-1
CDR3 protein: CASGNSGTVRANEQFF
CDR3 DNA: TGTGCCAGCGGGAATTCCGGGACAGTAAGGGCCAATGAGCAGTTCTTC

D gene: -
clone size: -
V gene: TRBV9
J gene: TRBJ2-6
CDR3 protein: CASSVGTAGANVLTF
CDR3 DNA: TGTGCCAGCAGCGTAGGAACCGCTGGGGCCAACGTCCTGACTTTC

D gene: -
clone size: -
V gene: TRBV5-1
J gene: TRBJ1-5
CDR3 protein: CASSLEGGQPQHF
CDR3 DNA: TGCGCCAGCAGCTTGGAGGGTGGACAGCCCCAGCATTTT

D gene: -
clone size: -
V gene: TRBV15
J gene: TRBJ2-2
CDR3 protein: CATSRERIANTGELFF
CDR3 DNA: TGTGCCACCAGCAGGGAGCGGATCGCGAACACCGGGGAGCTGTTTTTT

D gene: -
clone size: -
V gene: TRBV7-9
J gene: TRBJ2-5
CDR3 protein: CASSLGLDRSQETQYF
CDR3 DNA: TGTGCCAGCAGCTTAGGACTTGATAGGTCCCAAGAGACCCAGTACTTC

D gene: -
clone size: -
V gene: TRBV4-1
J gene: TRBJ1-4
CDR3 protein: CASSHIQGSEGKLFF
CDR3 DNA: TGCGCCAGCAGCCACATACAGGGATCTGAGGGAAAACTGTTTTTT

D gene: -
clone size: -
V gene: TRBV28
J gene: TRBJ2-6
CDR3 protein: CASSYSGSGANVLTF
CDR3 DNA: TGTGCCAGCAGCTATTCCGGGTCCGGGGCCAACGTCCTGACTTTC

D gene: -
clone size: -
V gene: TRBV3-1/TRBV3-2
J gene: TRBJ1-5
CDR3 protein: CASSPSGGGQPQHF
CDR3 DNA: TGTGCCAGCAGCCCCAGCGGGGGCGGTCAGCCCCAGCATTTT

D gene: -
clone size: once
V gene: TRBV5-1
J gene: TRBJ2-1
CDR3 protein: CASSPDGSSYNEQFF
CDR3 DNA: TGCGCCAGCAGCCCAGACGGAAGCTCCTACAATGAGCAGTTCTTC

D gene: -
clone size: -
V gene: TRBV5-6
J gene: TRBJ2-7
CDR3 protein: CASSFSSYEQYF
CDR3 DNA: TGTGCCAGCAGCTTTTCTTCCTACGAGCAGTACTTC